These 15 T cell receptor beta chains originate from one sample sequenced in a study of T cell repertoires in cytomegalovirus infection. Each CDR3 protein is one row after TCRdb ran MiXCR on the reads. The data hold more than 75,000 distinct CDR3 sequences, with 25% to 30% observed a single time. No antigen has been assigned to these receptors. The input for sequencing was CD8+ T cells from cultured PBMCs, taken from culture after CMV antigen stimulation. Every receptor here comes from a human donor in good health (CMV status not recorded). Some clones in this sample may be carry-over from other donors' samples.

This clonotype was counted only a few times. The rearrangement uses TRBV27 and TRBJ2-7; unclear D gene. Trimming took 5 bases from V and 4 from J, leaving 18 bases between them. This CDR3 is 15 amino acids long. Germline-derived CDR1 and CDR2 are MNHEY and SMNVEV (reference sequence). This CDR3 reads CASSPSGLRHYEQYF. As DNA, the CDR3 is TGTGCCAGCAGTCCATCCGGGCTACGCCATTACGAGCAGTACTTC.

The chain joins TRBV6-2 or TRBV6-3 to TRBJ2-7; D remains ambiguous. From germline, CDR1 is MNHEY and CDR2 SVGEGT. The CDR3 totals 15 residues. Between the trimmed V and J ends, which lost 5 bases and 2 bases, there was a span of 16 bases. In nucleotides, the CDR3 is TGTGCCAGCAGTGACCCCGGGCCCAACCCCTACGAGCAGTACTTC. Its translation is CASSDPGPNPYEQYF.

The rearrangement uses TRBV27 and TRBJ1-2; D is perhaps TRBD1 (6 bases). This CDR3 comprises 12 residues. Germline V CDR1 and CDR2: MNHEY, SMNVEV (reference sequence). Deletions cut 5 bases from V and 8 bases from J, with 12 bases between. CDR3 coding DNA: TGTGCCAGCAGTACGACAGGTGGAGGCTACACCTTC. The encoded protein is CASSTTGGGYTF.

This clonotype was detected a few times. V and J are TRBV30 and TRBJ1-1; 10 bases fit TRBD1. Per germline, CDR1 GTSNPN and CDR2 SVGIG (reference sequence). The V segment lost 3 bases and the J segment 4 bases; nucleotides outside the gene matches: 8. The CDR3 totals 15 residues. The CDR3 region has the DNA TGTGCCTGGAGACGACAGGGGGCTCTGAGCACTGAAGCTTTCTTT. It encodes CAWRRQGALSTEAFF. Based on the CDR3 plus reference TRBV30 and TRBJ1-1, the full variable domain is SQTIHQWPATLVQPVGSPLSLECTVEGTSNPNLYWYRQAAGRGLQLLFYSVGIGQISSEVPQNLSASRPQDRQFILSSKKLLLSDSGFYLCAWRRQGALSTEAFFGQGTRLTVV.

The CDR3 spells CASSLVSGALYGYTF. CDR3 sequence (DNA): TGTGCCAGCAGCTTGGTTTCTGGGGCGCTCTATGGCTACACCTTC. The chain uses TRBV5-4 and TRBJ1-2; D perhaps matches TRBD1 (5 bases). Germline loops: CDR1 SGHNT, CDR2 YYREEE (reference sequence). Trimming took 0 bases from V and 4 from J, leaving 13 bases between them. The CDR3 spans 15 residues.

Concerning this clonotype: Since no conserved phenylalanine or tryptophan closes the CDR3, a read error is the likely cause. The chain joins TRBV11-2 to TRBJ2-1, with D possibly being TRBD1 or TRBD2 (6 bases each). The germline V gene has CDR1 SGHAT and CDR2 FQNNGV. The CDR3 is 14 residues long. The V end lost 4 bases, the J end lost 6 bases, and 13 bases lay between the germline ends. The CDR3 spells CASSYAGGGNEQFV. CDR3 sequence (DNA): TGTGCCAGCAGCTACGCCGGAGGGGGCAATGAGCAGTTCGTC.

The chain has TRBV19 and TRBJ2-3; D is possibly TRBD2 (5 bases). From germline, CDR1 is LNHDA and CDR2 SQIVND (reference sequence). The CDR3 covers 17 residues. V was pared by 1 base and J by 0 bases, with 14 bases between. CDR3 in amino acids: CASSIVGGSVSTDTQYF. CDR3 DNA sequence: TGTGCCAGTAGTATAGTGGGTGGGAGCGTTAGCACAGATACGCAGTATTTT. Combining the CDR3 with reference TRBV19 and TRBJ2-3 gives the whole variable domain DGGITQSPKYLFRKEGQNVTLSCEQNLNHDAMYWYRQDPGQGLRLIYYSQIVNDFQKGDIAEGYSVSREKKESFPLTVTSAQKNPTAFYLCASSIVGGSVSTDTQYFGPGTRLTVL.

Only a few counts were recorded for this clonotype. V is TRBV6-6 and J is TRBJ1-4, with 7 positions matching TRBD1. The CDR3 has 14 amino acids. Trimming took 2 bases from V and 8 from J; bases not matched to a gene: 5. The germline V gene has CDR1 MNHNY and CDR2 SVGAGI (reference sequence). Here the CDR3 DNA reads TGTGCCAGCAGTTACGAGGGGGCGCCGGAAAAACTGTTTTTT. Protein product: CASSYEGAPEKLFF.

The table lists this clonotype with a few counts. The V call is TRBV11-2, the J call TRBJ2-7; D could derive from TRBD1 or TRBD2 (5 bases each). The CDR3 spans 15 residues. V lost 0 bases and J lost 4, with 13 bases in between. The germline V gene has CDR1 SGHAT and CDR2 FQNNGV. This CDR3 reads CASSLDWGIGYEQYF. For the CDR3, the DNA is TGTGCCAGCAGCTTAGATTGGGGGATCGGTTACGAGCAGTACTTC.

This clonotype was seen ten or more times. This chain joins TRBV12-5 and TRBJ1-1; D is undetermined. Germline CDR1 is LGHNT and CDR2 is FRNRAP. V shed 7 bases and J shed 6 bases, with 15 bases lying between them. The CDR3 runs 13 residues. The CDR3 is CASVEKDLAEAFF. The CDR3 DNA follows: TGTGCTAGTGTCGAAAAGGATCTCGCTGAAGCTTTCTTT.

The genes are TRBV20-1 and TRBJ2-1, with D perhaps assigned TRBD1 or TRBD2 (5 bases each). Trimming removed 1 base from V and 0 bases from J, with 13 bases in between. Germline-derived CDR1 and CDR2 are DFQATT and SNEGSKA (reference sequence). The length of the CDR3 is 16 residues. CDR3 residues: CSARAGDASSYNEQFF. As DNA, the CDR3 is TGCAGTGCTAGAGCCGGGGACGCTAGCTCCTACAATGAGCAGTTCTTC.

The table lists this clonotype with many counts. The chain has TRBV7-9 and TRBJ2-5; 7 bases agree with TRBD2. Germline CDR1 is SEHNR and CDR2 is FQNEAQ (reference sequence). J lost 0 bases, V lost 5 bases, and 0 bases had no gene match. There are 13 residues in the CDR3. The CDR3 spells CASSAGDQETQYF. CDR3 DNA: TGTGCCAGCAGCGCGGGGGACCAAGAGACCCAGTACTTC.

This clonotype was counted ten times or more. The chain joins TRBV7-2 to TRBJ2-7; no clear D. The CDR3 is 11 amino acids. Germline V gene lookup returns CDR1 SGHTA and CDR2 FQGNSA. V was cut by 3 bases and J by 1 base, with 1 base left in between. The CDR3 DNA reads as TGTGCCAGCAGCTTGTCCTACGAGCAGTACTTC. Its protein product is CASSLSYEQYF.

The gene calls are TRBV18 and TRBJ1-5; tentatively, D is TRBD1 (5 bases). CDR1 is KGHSH and CDR2 is LQKENI in the germline V gene. V was pared by 5 bases and J by 6 bases, with 14 bases between. CDR3 length: 14 residues. The DNA for the CDR3 is TGTGCCAGCTCAGAAACAGGTTCGGGTCAGCCCCAGCATTTT. Protein: CASSETGSGQPQHF.

The count of this clonotype is one. V gene TRBV3-1 combines with J gene TRBJ2-3; D perhaps matches TRBD1 (5 bases). Germline loops: CDR1 LGHDT, CDR2 YNNKEL (reference sequence). Between the trimmed V and J ends, which lost 0 bases and 0 bases, there was a span of 16 bases. This CDR3 comprises 18 residues. The CDR3 protein is CASSQDLWARGSTDTQYF. Here the CDR3 DNA reads TGTGCCAGCAGCCAAGATTTGTGGGCTAGGGGTAGCACAGATACGCAGTATTTT.